At least ten counts were recorded for the clone carrying this TCR beta chain. Its target is not known. RNA transcripts yielded amplified TCR beta CDR3 regions. TCR CDR3 underwent first-round RT-PCR with the HTBI primer set. TCRdb reprocessed the multiplex PCR reads via MiXCR and lists one record per CDR3 protein. The sample records around 370,000 distinct CDR3 sequences, less than 20% being singletons. This entry belongs to a study of T cells in Graves' hyperthyroidism and ophthalmopathy. The wider study: Upon initial diagnosis and before any treatment, peripheral blood was collected. Study results and caveats: Researchers found most expanded thyroid clonotypes above 0.001 in blood as well.

J lost 7 bases, V lost 5 bases, and 4 bases had no gene match. The CDR3 runs to 13 residues. Germline assignment: CDR1 WNHNN and CDR2 SYGVQD (reference sequence). Disease duration was under 3 months in the ophthalmopathy patients, who also had a Clinical Activity Score of at least 3 and a NOSPECS grade of at least 4. The authors obtained PBMCs from roughly 9.7 ml of fresh peripheral blood. The source is a man aged 18 to 30 with Graves' ophthalmopathy. The gene calls are TRBV10-1 and TRBJ1-2; 10 bases line up with TRBD1. The sample consisted of blood. The CDR3 coding sequence is TGCGCCAGCAGTCCCGGGACAGGGGTTGGCTACACCTTC. Translated: CASSPGTGVGYTF.